This passage covers 10 T cell receptor beta chains from one sample sequenced in a study of cytomegalovirus exposure and HLA in healthy donors. PCR involved 60 Vbeta and 13 Jbeta primers. Some clones are missing from TCRdb's copy, which holds only in-frame ones; the method was immunoSEQ multiplex PCR. The data show around 100,000 clones, with around 9.1% seen just once and roughly 5% held by the top ten. Sequencing used PBMCs. The receptors here all came from a man aged 35-49 years in good health and CMV-seropositive.

This clone was detected a few times. This chain links TRBV29-1 with TRBJ2-7; 9 nucleotides align to TRBD1. With 7 bases clipped from V and 7 bases from J, the junction kept 14 bases outside the gene matches. This CDR3 contains 14 residues. The germline gives CDR1 SQVTM, CDR2 ANQGSEA. The CDR3: CSARGTGYSDEQYF. CDR3 nucleotides: TGCAGCGCCCGAGGGACAGGGTACTCGGATGAGCAGTACTTC.

In its sample, this clone was seen a few times. The chain combines TRBV7-9 with TRBJ1-2; 12 bases are shared with TRBD1. The germline CDR1 and CDR2 sequences are SEHNR and FQNEAQ (reference sequence). V lost 6 bases, J lost 7 bases, and 6 bases stayed unmatched. This CDR3 has 14 residues. The CDR3 nucleotides read TGTGCCAGCAGGTCCGGGACAGGGGGCGTTGGCTACACCTTC. Its protein product is CASRSGTGGVGYTF.

The chain employs TRBV9 and TRBJ2-5; D is possibly TRBD1 (6 bases). Germline V gives CDR1 SGDLS, CDR2 YYNGEE. The CDR3 contains 16 residues. Trimming took 0 bases from V and 2 from J, leaving 14 bases between them. The CDR3 region is CASSVVGAGAQETQYF. CDR3 sequence (DNA): TGTGCCAGCAGCGTAGTGGGCGCAGGGGCTCAAGAGACCCAGTACTTC.

The J gene is TRBJ1-1, the V gene TRBV5-1; D perhaps matches TRBD1 (5 bases). The CDR3 is 14 amino acids. Trimming shortened V by 2 bases and J by 1 base, and 9 bases separated the two germline ends. Germline lookup yields CDR1 SGHRS and CDR2 YFSETQ. CDR3 amino acids: CASSFDRRNTEAFF. The CDR3, as DNA: TGCGCCAGCAGCTTCGACAGAAGGAACACTGAAGCTTTCTTT.

J is TRBJ2-7 and V is TRBV27; possible D gene TRBD2, 5 bases. CDR3 length: 15 residues. CDR1 is MNHEY, CDR2 SMNVEV, per germline (reference sequence). The ends were cut back, 0 bases at V and 2 bases at J, with 11 bases in the middle. The CDR3 DNA is TGTGCCAGCAGTTTATCGACGGGAATTACCTACGAGCAGTACTTC. Translation gives CASSLSTGITYEQYF.

This clone was seen more than once but under ten times. This CDR3 reads CAGTGAPGNTIYF. For the CDR3, the DNA is TGTGCCGGTACAGGGGCACCTGGAAACACCATATATTTT. The chain has TRBV14 and TRBJ1-3; TRBD1 matches 7 bases. The germline V gene encodes CDR1 SGHDN and CDR2 FVKESK. The CDR3 sequence is 13 residues long. V lost 11 bases to trimming and J lost 2 bases; unmatched junction nucleotides: 6.

This clone has only a few counts. The V and J genes are TRBV6-1 and TRBJ1-1; D remains unclear. This CDR3 region has 15 residues. Looked up from germline, CDR1 is MNHNS and CDR2 is SASEGT. V gave up 2 bases and J gave up 1 base, with 11 bases separating them. For the CDR3, the DNA is TGTGCCAGCAGTGAAAAAGTCGCAGAGAACACTGAAGCTTTCTTT. Amino acids: CASSEKVAENTEAFF.

This clone has a handful of counts. The V call is TRBV5-1, the J call TRBJ1-1; possibly TRBD1 for D (5 bases). Trimming cost V 5 bases and J 1 base, with 12 bases left between them. The CDR3 extends over 14 amino acids. CDR1 is SGHRS, CDR2 YFSETQ, per germline. The CDR3 DNA is TGCGCCAGCAGGGGGCCTCCCGGGAACACTGAAGCTTTCTTT. It specifies CASRGPPGNTEAFF.

The chain employs TRBV19 and TRBJ2-3; TRBD2 aligns across 10 bases. This CDR3 region has 15 residues. The junction had 10 bases not matched to a gene; V was cut back by 7 bases and J by 6 bases. CDR1 is LNHDA and CDR2 is SQIVND in the germline V gene (reference sequence). The DNA of the CDR3 is TGTGCCAGTAATGTCCCTAGCGGGAGTATCGATACGCAGTATTTT. Encoded protein: CASNVPSGSIDTQYF.

This chain links TRBV19 with TRBJ1-2; 11 bases align to TRBD1. The CDR3 runs 14 residues. Germline V gives CDR1 LNHDA, CDR2 SQIVND (reference sequence). J was trimmed by 7 bases and V by 5 bases; bases with no gene match: 6. CDR3 residues: CASSASGTGGGYTF. As DNA, the CDR3 is TGTGCCAGTAGTGCGTCCGGGACAGGGGGTGGCTACACCTTC.